Given below is one T cell receptor beta chain in context. The antigen is unknown. These data belong to a study of T cells in tuberculosis. Across the study: T cells were selected with CD1B tetramers loaded with glucose monomycolate.

This sample's time point: new active TB diagnosis, blood taken before or within 7 days of starting treatment. Positive smear microscopy and/or M. tuberculosis culture confirmed active disease. General study results and limits: Active tuberculosis patients had shorter CDR3-alpha; the beta difference was nonsignificant.

Only in-frame clones appear in the TCRdb table, and some are missing; sequencing was by immunoSEQ multiplex PCR. The table has 20,000 to 25,000 clones, 70% to 90% seen once; the top ten hold around 14%. CDR1 LGHNA and CDR2 YNFKEQ come from the germline V gene. V was clipped by 1 base and J by 4 bases; unmatched bases: 4. The CDR3 runs to 16 residues. Sequenced material: PBMCs, taken at tuberculosis diagnosis. The chain couples TRBV4-2 to TRBJ2-3; 11 positions agree with TRBD2. The source of this sequence is an adult with tuberculosis. The chain's CDR3 is CASSQGLAGYADTQYF. The CDR3, as DNA: TGTGCCAGCAGCCAAGGACTAGCGGGATACGCAGATACGCAGTATTTT.